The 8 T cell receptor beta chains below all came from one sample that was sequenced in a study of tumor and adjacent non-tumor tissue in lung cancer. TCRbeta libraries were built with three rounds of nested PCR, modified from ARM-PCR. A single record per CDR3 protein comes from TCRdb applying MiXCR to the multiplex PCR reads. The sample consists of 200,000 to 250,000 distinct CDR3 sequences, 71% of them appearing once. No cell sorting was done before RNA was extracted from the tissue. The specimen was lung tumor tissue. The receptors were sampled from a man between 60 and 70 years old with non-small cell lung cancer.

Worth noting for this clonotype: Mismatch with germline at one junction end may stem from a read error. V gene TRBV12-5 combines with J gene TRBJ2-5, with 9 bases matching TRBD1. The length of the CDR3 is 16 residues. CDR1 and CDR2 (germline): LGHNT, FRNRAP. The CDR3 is CTSGKGQGLIQETQYF. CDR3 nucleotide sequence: TGTACTAGTGGTAAAGGACAGGGGCTAATCCAAGAGACCCAGTACTTC.

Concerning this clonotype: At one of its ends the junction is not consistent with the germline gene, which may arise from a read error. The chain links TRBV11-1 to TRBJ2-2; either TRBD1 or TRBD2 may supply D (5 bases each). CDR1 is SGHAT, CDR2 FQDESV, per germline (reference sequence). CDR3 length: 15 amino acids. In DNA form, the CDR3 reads TGTGCCGGCAGTTTTGACAGTAGGAACACCGGGGAGATGTTTTTT. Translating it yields CAGSFDSRNTGEMFF.

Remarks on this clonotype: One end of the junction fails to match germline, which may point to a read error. The DNA of the CDR3 is TGTACCAGCAACAACGACACGACCCAGTACTTC. Its translation is CTSNNDTTQYF. The chain uses TRBV6-5 and TRBJ2-5; D remains unclear. Germline CDR1 reads MNHEY; CDR2 reads SVGAGI. The CDR3 runs to 11 residues.

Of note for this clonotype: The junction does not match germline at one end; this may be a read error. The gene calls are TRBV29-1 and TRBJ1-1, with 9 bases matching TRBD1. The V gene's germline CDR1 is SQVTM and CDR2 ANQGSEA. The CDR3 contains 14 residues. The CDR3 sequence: CSVARDREYTEALF. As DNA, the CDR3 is TGCAGCGTTGCTCGGGACAGGGAATACACTGAAGCTCTCTTT.

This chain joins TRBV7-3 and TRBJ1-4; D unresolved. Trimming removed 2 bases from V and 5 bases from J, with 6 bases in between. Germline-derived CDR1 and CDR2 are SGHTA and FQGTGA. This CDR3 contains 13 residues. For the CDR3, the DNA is TGTGCCAGCAGCTTAGGCCCGAATGAAAAACTGTTTTTT. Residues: CASSLGPNEKLFF. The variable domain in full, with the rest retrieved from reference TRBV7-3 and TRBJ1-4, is GAGVSQTPSNKVTEKGKYVELRCDPISGHTALYWYRQSLGQGPEFLIYFQGTGAADDSGLPNDRFFAVRPEGSVSTLKIQRTERGDSAVYLCASSLGPNEKLFFGSGTQLSVL.

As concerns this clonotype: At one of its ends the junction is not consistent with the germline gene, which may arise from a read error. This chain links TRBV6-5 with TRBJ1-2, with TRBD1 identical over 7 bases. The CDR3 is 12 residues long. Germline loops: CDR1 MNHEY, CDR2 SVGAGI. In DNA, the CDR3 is TGTGTCAGCAGCTCAGGGGGGTATGACTACACCTTC. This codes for CVSSSGGYDYTF.

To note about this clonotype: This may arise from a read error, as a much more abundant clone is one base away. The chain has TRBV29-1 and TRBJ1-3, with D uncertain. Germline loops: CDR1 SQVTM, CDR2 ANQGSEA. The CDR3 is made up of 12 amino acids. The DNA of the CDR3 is TGCAACGTTGATGAGTCTGGAAACACCATATATTTT. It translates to CNVDESGNTIYF.

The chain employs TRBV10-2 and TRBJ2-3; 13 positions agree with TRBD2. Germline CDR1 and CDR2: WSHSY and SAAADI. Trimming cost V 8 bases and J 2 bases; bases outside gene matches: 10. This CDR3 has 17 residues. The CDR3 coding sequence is TGCGCCAGCGGTTCGGGACTAGCGGGGACCTTCACAGATACGCAGTATTTT. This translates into CASGSGLAGTFTDTQYF.